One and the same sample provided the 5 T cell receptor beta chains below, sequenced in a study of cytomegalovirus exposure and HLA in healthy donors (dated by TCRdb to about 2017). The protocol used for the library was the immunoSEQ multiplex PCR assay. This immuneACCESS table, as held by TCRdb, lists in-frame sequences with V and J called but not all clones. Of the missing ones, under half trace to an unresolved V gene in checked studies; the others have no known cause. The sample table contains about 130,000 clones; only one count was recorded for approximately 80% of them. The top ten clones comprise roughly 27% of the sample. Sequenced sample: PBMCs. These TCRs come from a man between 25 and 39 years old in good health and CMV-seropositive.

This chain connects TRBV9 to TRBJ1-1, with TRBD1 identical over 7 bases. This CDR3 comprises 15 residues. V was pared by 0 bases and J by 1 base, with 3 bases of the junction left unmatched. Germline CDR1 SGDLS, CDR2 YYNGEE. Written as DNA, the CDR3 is TGTGCCAGCAGCGTAGCTACAGGGGCGAACACTGAAGCTTTCTTT. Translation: CASSVATGANTEAFF. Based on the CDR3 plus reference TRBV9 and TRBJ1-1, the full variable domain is DSGVTQTPKHLITATGQRVTLRCSPRSGDLSVYWYQQSLDQGLQFLIQYYNGEERAKGNILERFSAQQFPDLHSELNLSSLELGDSALYFCASSVATGANTEAFFGQGTRLTVV.

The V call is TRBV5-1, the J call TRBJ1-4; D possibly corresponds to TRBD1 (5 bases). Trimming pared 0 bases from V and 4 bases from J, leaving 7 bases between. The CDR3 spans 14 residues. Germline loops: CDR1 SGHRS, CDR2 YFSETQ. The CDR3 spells CASSLAQGNEKLFF. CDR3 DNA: TGCGCCAGCAGCTTGGCCCAGGGTAATGAAAAACTGTTTTTT.

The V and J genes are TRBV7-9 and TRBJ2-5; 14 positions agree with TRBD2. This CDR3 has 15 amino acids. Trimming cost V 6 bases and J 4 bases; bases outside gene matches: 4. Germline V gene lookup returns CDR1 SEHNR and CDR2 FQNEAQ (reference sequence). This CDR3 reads CASSYGLAGGETQYF. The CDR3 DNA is TGTGCCAGCAGTTATGGACTAGCGGGAGGAGAGACCCAGTACTTC.

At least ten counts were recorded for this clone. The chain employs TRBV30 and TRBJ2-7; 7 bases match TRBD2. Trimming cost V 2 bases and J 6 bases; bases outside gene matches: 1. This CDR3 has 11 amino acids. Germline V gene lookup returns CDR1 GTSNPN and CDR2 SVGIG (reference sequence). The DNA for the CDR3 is TGTGCCTGGAGTTGGGAGGGCGAGCAGTACTTC. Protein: CAWSWEGEQYF. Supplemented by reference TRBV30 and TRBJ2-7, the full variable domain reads SQTIHQWPATLVQPVGSPLSLECTVEGTSNPNLYWYRQAAGRGLQLLFYSVGIGQISSEVPQNLSASRPQDRQFILSSKKLLLSDSGFYLCAWSWEGEQYFGPGTRLTVT.

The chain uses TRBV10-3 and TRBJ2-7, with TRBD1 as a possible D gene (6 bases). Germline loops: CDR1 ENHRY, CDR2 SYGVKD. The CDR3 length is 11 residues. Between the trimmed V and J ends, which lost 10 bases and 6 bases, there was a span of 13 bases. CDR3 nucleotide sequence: TGTGCCACCGCCCAGGGGTTCGAGCAGTACTTC. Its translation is CATAQGFEQYF.